These T cell receptor beta chains were read from a single sample in a study of brain metastases from non-small cell lung cancer. Some clones are missing from TCRdb's copy, which holds only in-frame ones; the method was immunoSEQ multiplex PCR. The table lists 1,500 to 2,000 clones, approximately 91% of them singletons. Material for sequencing was tumor-adjacent normal tissue. The receptors were sampled from a donor over 35 with non-small cell lung cancer. Both conserved end residues are part of each CDR3. D genes are given only for firm matches. Expanded clones get a size class; other rows say once, few or many, or leave the size out.

TRBV9	NA	NA	TRBJ1-5	CASSVEDSNQPQHF	TGTGCCAGCAGCGTAGAGGATAGCAATCAGCCCCAGCATTTT
TRBV4-3	NA	NA	TRBJ2-3	CASSQGLGPDTQYF	TGCGCCAGCAGCCAGGGACTGGGCCCAGATACGCAGTATTTT
TRBV7-8	NA	NA	TRBJ2-2	CASTEREEVGELFF	TGTGCCAGCACCGAAAGGGAGGAGGTCGGGGAGCTGTTTTTT
TRBV28	TRBD1	NA	TRBJ2-7	CATNSGQSYEQYF	TGTGCCACCAACTCGGGACAGTCCTACGAGCAGTACTTC
TRBV7-8	NA	NA	TRBJ2-1	CASSFGASLINEQFF	TGTGCCAGCAGCTTTGGGGCTAGCTTAATCAATGAGCAGTTCTTC
TRBV7-2	TRBD2	NA	TRBJ2-3	CASSFGSSGGTDTQYF	TGTGCCAGCAGCTTTGGGTCCTCGGGGGGTACAGATACGCAGTATTTT
TRBV5-4	NA	NA	TRBJ2-3	CTSSSAITDTQYF	TGTACCAGCAGCTCCGCCATCACAGATACGCAGTATTTT
TRBV19	NA	NA	TRBJ2-1	CASSKGFDSYNEQFF	TGTGCCAGTAGTAAGGGATTTGACAGCTACAATGAGCAGTTCTTC
TRBV19	NA	NA	TRBJ1-6	CASSSAGTRGYNSPLHF	TGTGCCAGTAGTTCTGCCGGGACAAGGGGCTATAATTCACCCCTCCACTTT
TRBV7-2	NA	NA	TRBJ2-1	CASSLARGAVNEQFF	TGTGCCAGCAGCTTAGCCAGGGGGGCGGTCAATGAGCAGTTCTTC
TRBV29-1	TRBD2	NA	TRBJ2-6	CSVAGGNGANVLTF	TGCAGCGTAGCGGGGGGGAATGGGGCCAACGTCCTGACTTTC
TRBV19	TRBD2	NA	TRBJ2-5	CASSVGWTRHLEPETQYF	TGTGCCAGTAGCGTGGGTTGGACTAGACATTTGGAGCCAGAGACCCAGTACTTC
TRBV9	NA	NA	TRBJ1-2	CASSLGGRPYGYTF	TGTGCCAGCAGCCTGGGGGGACGCCCATATGGCTACACCTTC
TRBV9	TRBD2	NA	TRBJ2-3	CASSHSGGHSSTDTQYF	TGTGCCAGCAGTCACAGCGGGGGGCACTCTAGCACAGATACGCAGTATTTT
TRBV7-9	NA	once	TRBJ2-7	CASGDGSYEQYF	TGTGCCAGCGGGGACGGGTCCTACGAGCAGTACTTC
TRBV28	NA	once	TRBJ2-1	CASSSLHNEQFF	TGTGCCAGCAGTTCCCTCCACAATGAGCAGTTCTTC
TRBV2	TRBD1	NA	TRBJ2-2	CASKKGQATGELFF	TGTGCCAGCAAAAAGGGACAGGCTACCGGGGAGCTGTTTTTT
TRBV28	NA	NA	TRBJ1-1	CASSRRGAGSTEAFF	TGTGCCAGCAGCCGCCGAGGCGCGGGTTCCACTGAAGCTTTCTTT
TRBV6-2/TRBV6-3	NA	NA	TRBJ2-1	CASSPLPSDEQFF	TGTGCCAGCAGCCCTCTCCCAAGCGATGAGCAGTTCTTC
TRBV9	TRBD1	NA	TRBJ1-6	CASSPRGDRVSYSPLHF	TGTGCCAGCAGCCCCCGGGGCGACAGGGTTTCTTACTCACCCCTCCACTTT
TRBV4-1	NA	NA	TRBJ2-2	CASSQDHSDTYTGELFF	TGCGCCAGCAGCCAAGACCATTCGGACACCTACACCGGGGAGCTGTTTTTT
TRBV19	TRBD1	NA	TRBJ2-3	CASSAGGAAGTDTQYF	TGTGCCAGTAGCGCAGGGGGCGCGGCGGGCACAGATACGCAGTATTTT
TRBV29-1	TRBD2	NA	TRBJ2-7	CSVRGGAGGDEQYF	TGCAGCGTTCGAGGTGGGGCGGGGGGGGACGAGCAGTACTTC
TRBV6-5	TRBD1	NA	TRBJ2-7	CASSPGTALGQYF	TGTGCCAGCAGCCCCGGGACAGCGTTGGGGCAGTACTTC
TRBV6-5	NA	NA	TRBJ1-5	CASSYSIGQPQHF	TGTGCCAGCAGTTACTCGATAGGTCAGCCCCAGCATTTT
TRBV6-5	TRBD2	NA	TRBJ2-2	CASSPGGGEELFF	TGTGCCAGCAGTCCCGGGGGGGGCGAGGAGCTGTTTTTT
TRBV7-2	NA	NA	TRBJ1-1	CASSTRPGAEKKAFF	TGTGCCAGCAGCACCCGCCCGGGCGCCGAGAAGAAAGCTTTCTTT
TRBV5-6	NA	NA	TRBJ2-3	CASSLSGFTSGGYTDTQYF	TGTGCCAGCAGCTTGTCAGGCTTTACGAGCGGAGGATACACAGATACGCAGTATTTT
TRBV12-3/TRBV12-4	NA	NA	TRBJ1-1	CASSFTSEAFF	TGTGCCAGCAGTTTTACTTCTGAAGCTTTCTTT
TRBV2	NA	NA	TRBJ2-1	CASSVTGSSYNEQFF	TGTGCCAGCAGCGTAACAGGGAGCTCCTACAATGAGCAGTTCTTC
TRBV7-3	NA	hyperexpanded	TRBJ1-1	CASSPILVGNTEAFF	TGTGCCAGCAGCCCCATCCTTGTGGGGAACACTGAAGCTTTCTTT
TRBV6-6	NA	NA	TRBJ2-1	CASSYSDSNPTNEQFF	TGTGCCAGCAGTTACAGCGACAGCAATCCGACGAATGAGCAGTTCTTC
TRBV28	NA	NA	TRBJ1-1	CATNLGGWETEAFF	TGTGCCACCAATCTAGGGGGATGGGAGACTGAAGCTTTCTTT
TRBV18	NA	NA	TRBJ1-2	CASSPQLMGGDYGYTF	TGTGCCAGCTCACCCCAGTTGATGGGGGGTGACTATGGCTACACCTTC
TRBV3-1/TRBV3-2	NA	NA	TRBJ1-5	CASSQDGGQGQPQHF	TGTGCCAGCAGCCAAGATGGAGGGCAGGGTCAGCCCCAGCATTTT
TRBV6-6	NA	NA	TRBJ1-1	CASRSGVPTEAFF	TGTGCCAGCAGAAGCGGGGTGCCCACTGAAGCTTTCTTT
TRBV7-9	NA	NA	TRBJ2-5	CASSLAPQSQETQYF	TGTGCCAGCAGCTTAGCCCCACAGAGCCAAGAGACCCAGTACTTC
TRBV28	TRBD2	NA	TRBJ2-1	CASSLVAGGPYNEQFF	TGTGCCAGCAGTTTGGTAGCGGGGGGACCCTACAATGAGCAGTTCTTC
TRBV5-4	NA	NA	TRBJ2-7	CASSLVDRDYEQYF	TGTGCCAGCAGCTTGGTCGACAGAGACTACGAGCAGTACTTC
TRBV12-3/TRBV12-4	NA	NA	TRBJ1-5	CASSLRSNQPQHF	TGTGCCAGCAGTTTAAGGAGCAATCAGCCCCAGCATTTT